This T cell receptor beta chain was identified during a study of T cells after yellow fever vaccination. Study at large: For low cell numbers, libraries were made with SMART-Seq v4 Ultra Low Input.

TCRdb passed the 5' RACE reads through MiXCR, listing each CDR3 protein once. This table has approximately 240,000 distinct CDR3 sequences, roughly 3.7% appearing once. The clonotype was recovered from a man younger than 35 who received the YFV17D yellow fever vaccine. The specimen comprised PBMCs, sampled 15 days after the yellow fever booster vaccination.

The CDR3: CASSPTGASFDTQYF. Here the CDR3 DNA reads TGTGCCAGCAGCCCCACAGGGGCCTCGTTCGATACGCAGTATTTT. The J gene is TRBJ2-3, the V gene TRBV9; the match to TRBD1 covers 7 bases. V was pared by 4 bases and J by 6 bases, with 11 bases of the junction left unmatched. Germline CDR1 and CDR2: SGDLS and YYNGEE. This CDR3 is built from 15 residues.